This T cell receptor beta chain is from a study of T cells in Graves' hyperthyroidism and ophthalmopathy (dated 2019 in TCRdb). In terms of the full investigation: Peripheral blood was collected at initial diagnosis, before any treatment. To identify distinguishing TCR V-J signatures, a discovery cohort of some 100 patients was used, comprising under 45 with Graves' ophthalmopathy and 57 with stable Graves' hyperthyroidism. Prospective prediction of ophthalmopathy was tested in an independent validation cohort of fewer than 20 hyperthyroidism patients and 17 patients who later progressed to ophthalmopathy. For training and testing, the 100 or so patients in the discovery cohort were randomly divided in a 7:3 ratio. The study also compared thyroid tissue and blood T-cell repertoires from more than 5 Graves' hyperthyroidism patients. After blood sampling, hyperthyroidism patients were treated with methimazole at a starting dose of 30 mg daily, and ophthalmopathy patients were treated with high-dose intravenous methylprednisolone. According to the paper, TCR Vbeta CDR3 sequencing was carried out on approximately 140 peripheral blood samples, which came from 40 to 45 ophthalmopathy, 70 to 80 hyperthyroidism and roughly 17 progressor patients. What the work shows at the level of the full study, not this receptor alone: Most expanded thyroid clonotypes (frequency above 0.001) were also detected in blood, suggesting blood repertoires may reflect thyroid immune responses. No statistical method was used to set the sample size in advance, and investigators knew the group allocation. In validation, the model predicted progression to ophthalmopathy a median of roughly 6.5 months before onset, with roughly 68% sensitivity and roughly 79% specificity. In cross-validation, a model built on a 13 V-J signature told ophthalmopathy apart from stable hyperthyroidism with just under 90% sensitivity and about 81% specificity, and in testing the same model reached 80%/75%.

With respect to this clonotype: Its antigen target is currently unknown. Base qualities were left out, and no much larger clone turns up one base away.

Stable Graves' hyperthyroidism was defined as the absence of progression to ophthalmopathy over 18 months of follow-up. Hyperthyroidism patients were newly diagnosed, with disease duration under 2 months, and aged 18 to 65 years. Patients with uncontrolled infections, other autoimmune diseases, pregnancy or lactation were excluded. Diagnoses were based on clinical symptoms, serum thyroxine and TRAb, thyroid ultrasound and orbital computed tomography. PBMCs were isolated from 7.5 to 10 ml of fresh peripheral blood by Ficoll-Paque density gradient centrifugation. Total RNA was extracted using Trizol reagent, and RNA quality was assessed on an Agilent 2100 Bioanalyzer. The TCR beta CDR3 regions were amplified from the RNA transcripts. A first-round RT-PCR of the TCR CDR3 used the HTBI primer set with the Qiagen OneStep RT-PCR kit. The libraries were constructed in a second round of multiplex PCR and then size-selected and purified. Paired-end sequencing of the libraries was performed with 100 bp reads on an Illumina HiSeq2000. The original methods were these. SOAPnuke was used to process the raw data, removing reads that contained adapters or uncalled bases, had a mean Phred below 15, or lacked an exact match to the constant primer or identifier. High-quality paired reads were merged using COPE v1.2.5, and each unique nucleotide sequence was defined as a clonotype. Clonotypes were aligned to IMGT TRBV, TRBD and TRBJ reference segments using MiTCR v1.1. Only V-J combinations with frequency above 0.0001, covering roughly 99% of repertoires, were analysed. The TCS score was defined as F50 (clonal expansion) divided by E x V (chaos), with BLOSUM62-based TCRdist calculated between CDR3 peptides within each V-J. Welch's t-statistics and random forest reduced 500 to 650 V-J features to some 14, which were used in a naive Bayes classifier (R e1071). TCRdb reprocessing: public reads trimmed at Q25 with fastp, clones called with MiXCR, in-frame beta chains kept. Rows are combined by CDR3 protein, so each entry shows the most common genes and DNA. The V and J calls come from TCRdb's annotation, not from the publication. Recorded for this sample are a few hundred thousand distinct CDR3 sequences; around a sixth of them occurred a single time. Jointly, the top ten make up approximately 54% of the sample.

CDR1 and CDR2 are drawn from the germline V gene: MDHEN, SYDVKM. The CDR3 runs 11 residues from the cysteine to the phenylalanine. Only the CDR3 region is kept as DNA, spanning 33 bases read in frame from base 1. A distance of 7 bases separates the germline ends of V and J, which lose 7 bases and 7 bases respectively. The TCR comes from a woman aged 45-59 years with Graves' hyperthyroidism. Recombination connected TRBV28 to TRBJ2-2; the D gene cannot be named for sure. Sequences were obtained from blood. The CDR3: CASTLSGELFF. The DNA sequence reads TGTGCCAGCACCCTAAGCGGGGAGCTGTTTTTT. With the portions outside the CDR3 filled from the reference TRBV28 and TRBJ2-2 genes, the complete variable region becomes DVKVTQSSRYLVKRTGEKVFLECVQDMDHENMFWYRQDPGLGLRLIYFSYDVKMKEKGDIPEGYSVSREKKERFSLILESASTNQTSMYLCASTLSGELFFGEGSRLTVL.